These 28 T cell receptor beta chains share one sample of origin, sequenced in a study of T cell changes during pregnancy in multiple sclerosis. The method was immunoSEQ multiplex PCR; TCRdb's version includes in-frame clones alone and lacks a portion of them. The sample has roughly 30,000 clones, 89% seen once. Sequences were derived from CD8+ T cells from peripheral blood mononuclear cells, sampled in the first trimester of pregnancy. These receptors were taken from a female donor with multiple sclerosis, enrolled in a pregnancy study.

The chain uses TRBV10-1 and TRBJ2-3; TRBD1 agrees at 7 bases. Germline V gives CDR1 WNHNN, CDR2 SYGVQD (reference sequence). This CDR3 has 12 amino acids. After removal of 8 bases from V and 4 bases from J, the junction contained 3 bases not matched to a gene. CDR3 protein: CASSDRADTQYF. DNA for the CDR3: TGCGCCAGCTCCGACAGGGCAGATACGCAGTATTTT.

This chain joins TRBV12-5 and TRBJ2-2, with TRBD1 matching over 7 bases. Germline loops: CDR1 LGHNT, CDR2 FRNRAP. The length of the CDR3 is 12 residues. CDR3 in DNA: TGTGGCGACAGGGATGACACCGGGGAGCTGTTTTTT. Amino acid sequence: CGDRDDTGELFF.

The V gene is TRBV6-5, the J gene TRBJ1-2, with no clear D. Trimming left V 2 bases short and J 6 bases short, with 10 bases between. This CDR3 has 13 amino acids. CDR1 MNHEY and CDR2 SVGAGI come from the germline V gene. Here the CDR3 reads CASSYDWANGYTF. CDR3 DNA: TGTGCCAGCAGTTACGATTGGGCCAATGGCTACACCTTC.

The rearrangement joins TRBV2 to TRBJ2-6; D unclear. The CDR3 loop spans 18 amino acids. Germline-derived CDR1 and CDR2 are SNHLY and FYNNEI. The germline V and J ends were trimmed by 8 bases and 1 base, with 21 bases remaining between them. CDR3 in DNA: TGTGCCAGCGAAGAAGCCGCTCCCGATTATTCTGGGGCCAACGTCCTGACTTTC. This encodes CASEEAAPDYSGANVLTF.

V gene TRBV18 combines with J gene TRBJ1-5; the match to TRBD1 covers 7 bases. The V gene's germline CDR1 is KGHSH and CDR2 LQKENI. Losses at the gene ends were 0 bases for V and 3 bases for J; bases not matched to a gene: 8. The CDR3 has 17 residues. The CDR3 protein is CASSPPKRQGPNQPQHF. The CDR3 DNA reads TGTGCCAGCTCACCACCGAAACGACAGGGTCCCAATCAGCCCCAGCATTTT.

Concerning this clone: The junction differs from germline at one of its ends, possibly a read error. This sequence joins TRBV7-7 and TRBJ1-5, with 9 bases aligning to TRBD1. Germline V gene data show CDR1 as SSHAT and CDR2 as FNYEAQ (reference sequence). This CDR3 region has 16 residues. The CDR3 region has the DNA TGTGCTAGCAGTCGTGGACAGGGGAGATGCAATCAGCCCCAGCATTTT. Its translation: CASSRGQGRCNQPQHF.

This chain connects TRBV11-2 to TRBJ2-7, with TRBD1 matching over 7 bases. The CDR3 consists of 14 residues. Germline V CDR1 and CDR2: SGHAT, FQNNGV. V shed 6 bases, J shed 0 bases, and the junction held 5 bases outside the gene matches. CDR3 residues: CASSLNRGSYEQYF. The CDR3 DNA sequence: TGTGCCAGCAGTTTAAACAGGGGCTCCTACGAGCAGTACTTC.

Only a few counts were recorded for this clone. This chain uses TRBV30 with TRBJ2-2; TRBD2 matches at 8 bases. V was pared by 3 bases and J by 5 bases, with 8 bases of the junction left unmatched. The CDR3 covers 15 residues. The V gene's germline CDR1 is GTSNPN and CDR2 SVGIG (reference sequence). The CDR3 DNA is TGTGCCTGGAGGTTAGCGGGGACGGAAACCGGGGAGCTGTTTTTT. It encodes CAWRLAGTETGELFF.

V and J are TRBV6-1 and TRBJ2-5; 10 bases are shared with TRBD2. The J call is in doubt because the DNA end fits TRBJ2-7 better. Germline CDR1 and CDR2: MNHNS and SASEGT. The CDR3 loop spans 15 amino acids. The CDR3 reads CASSEGTSGSYEQYF. DNA for the CDR3: TGTGCCAGCAGTGAAGGGACTAGCGGCTCCTACGAGCAGTACTTC.

The chain combines TRBV25-1 with TRBJ2-1, with D unresolved. Germline CDR1 MGHDK, CDR2 SYGVNS. V lost 4 bases, J lost 0 bases, and 19 bases lay in between. The CDR3 extends over 18 amino acids. As DNA, the CDR3 is TGTGCCAGCAGTGCCGTTCTAGACTTTCCTTACTCCTACAATGAGCAGTTCTTC. Residues: CASSAVLDFPYSYNEQFF.

This rearrangement joins TRBV7-6 to TRBJ2-7; 8 nucleotides match TRBD2. Germline values: CDR1 SGHVS, CDR2 FNYEAQ. V shed 6 bases and J 2 bases; nucleotides not matched to a gene: 9. The CDR3 loop spans 15 amino acids. The CDR3 region is CASSPSGRLPYEQYF. CDR3 nucleotides: TGTGCCAGCAGTCCGAGCGGGAGACTACCCTACGAGCAGTACTTC.

This chain links TRBV28 with TRBJ2-5, with 11 bases aligning to TRBD1. The J call may not be correct, given that the DNA end is closer to TRBJ2-7. The CDR3 is 14 residues long. CDR1 is MDHEN and CDR2 is SYDVKM in the germline V gene. The CDR3 spells CASSWDRGSYEQYF. CDR3 sequence (DNA): TGTGCCAGCAGTTGGGACAGGGGGTCCTACGAGCAGTACTTC.

In this sample, this clone turned up once. CDR3: CASGYRTGGADTQYF. The CDR3 DNA follows: TGTGCCAGCGGCTATCGGACAGGGGGGGCAGATACGCAGTATTTT. This chain uses TRBV7-9 with TRBJ2-3, with 10 bases identical to TRBD1. The CDR3 extends over 15 amino acids. The trim removed 8 bases at V and 4 bases at J, leaving 9 bases unmatched. Germline values: CDR1 SEHNR, CDR2 FQNEAQ (reference sequence).

The chain is built from TRBV6-1 and TRBJ1-1; no firm D call. The V gene's germline CDR1 is MNHNS and CDR2 SASEGT. Trimming left V 3 bases short and J 1 base short, with 6 bases between. This CDR3 is 13 amino acids long. As DNA, the CDR3 is TGTGCCAGCAGTGAGAGGGAGAACACTGAAGCTTTCTTT. Translated, it gives CASSERENTEAFF.

The chain employs TRBV28 and TRBJ2-7; 7 positions match TRBD2. The ends lost 10 bases at V and 1 base at J; junction bases unmatched: 10. Germline V CDR1 and CDR2: MDHEN, SYDVKM. This CDR3 spans 14 amino acids. CDR3 protein: CATHRDYTSYEQYF. In DNA form, the CDR3 reads TGTGCCACCCACCGGGACTATACATCCTACGAGCAGTACTTC.

This sequence joins TRBV6-6 and TRBJ2-3; 7 bases are a match to TRBD1. The CDR3 covers 16 residues. Germline lookup yields CDR1 MNHNY and CDR2 SVGAGI (reference sequence). V lost 8 bases, J lost 1 base, and 12 bases stayed unmatched. CDR3 nucleotide sequence: TGTGCCAGCTTACAGACAGGGCGGTACGGCACAGATACGCAGTATTTT. Translating it yields CASLQTGRYGTDTQYF.

The chain employs TRBV6-5 and TRBJ2-7; 8 positions match TRBD1. V lost 7 bases and J lost 3; bases outside the gene matches: 5. The CDR3 is made up of 13 amino acids. In germline, CDR1 is MNHEY, CDR2 SVGAGI. This chain's CDR3 is CASKVGQGYEQYF. CDR3 DNA sequence: TGTGCCAGCAAGGTCGGACAGGGCTACGAGCAGTACTTC.

The chain employs TRBV2 and TRBJ2-1; 7 bases line up with TRBD2. The CDR3 contains 12 residues. Germline V gene data show CDR1 as SNHLY and CDR2 as FYNNEI. V trimming: 7 bases; J trimming: 15 bases; junction bases outside the gene matches: 12. Here the CDR3 reads CASIGPGLRWFF. CDR3 bases: TGTGCCAGCATAGGTCCGGGACTAAGATGGTTCTTC.

As concerns this clone: An end of the junction differs from the germline gene, which may be a read error. This rearrangement joins TRBV5-6 to TRBJ1-4, with D unresolved. The germline CDR1 and CDR2 sequences are SGHDT and YYEEEE. The CDR3 contains 13 residues. In DNA, the CDR3 is TGTGCCCGCAGACGTGGACTAAATGAAAAACTGTTTTTT. Its translation is CARRRGLNEKLFF.

The chain links TRBV27 to TRBJ2-1; no reliable D call. Trimming took 2 bases from V and 8 from J, leaving 13 bases between them. There are 14 residues in the CDR3. The V gene's germline CDR1 is MNHEY and CDR2 SMNVEV (reference sequence). The CDR3 DNA sequence: TGTGCCAGCAGTTTAGTCCTAGGCTTCGATGAGCAGTTCTTC. This gives the protein CASSLVLGFDEQFF.

V gene TRBV19 combines with J gene TRBJ1-5; D is unresolved. V dropped 3 bases and J dropped 3 bases, with 15 bases sitting between them. CDR1 is LNHDA, CDR2 SQIVND, per germline (reference sequence). The CDR3 has 16 amino acids. CDR3 in amino acids: CASSMYLGAPNQPQHF. As DNA, the CDR3 is TGTGCCAGTAGTATGTACCTGGGAGCACCCAATCAGCCCCAGCATTTT. Drawing the rest from reference TRBV19 and TRBJ1-5, the complete variable domain is DGGITQSPKYLFRKEGQNVTLSCEQNLNHDAMYWYRQDPGQGLRLIYYSQIVNDFQKGDIAEGYSVSREKKESFPLTVTSAQKNPTAFYLCASSMYLGAPNQPQHFGDGTRLSIL.

The chain combines TRBV7-6 with TRBJ2-7; 9 bases align to TRBD2. Germline assignment: CDR1 SGHVS and CDR2 FNYEAQ. V shed 1 base and J 2 bases; nucleotides not matched to a gene: 6. This CDR3 comprises 16 residues. This chain's CDR3 is CASSLGASGTAYEQYF. Here the CDR3 DNA reads TGTGCCAGCAGCTTAGGGGCTAGCGGGACTGCCTACGAGCAGTACTTC. The variable domain in full, with the rest retrieved from reference TRBV7-6 and TRBJ2-7, is GAGVSQSPRYKVTKRGQDVALRCDPISGHVSLYWYRQALGQGPEFLTYFNYEAQQDKSGLPNDRFSAERPEGSISTLTIQRTEQRDSAMYRCASSLGASGTAYEQYFGPGTRLTVT.

The V and J genes are TRBV14 and TRBJ1-1; maybe TRBD1 (5 bases). This CDR3 has 16 amino acids. From germline, CDR1 is SGHDN and CDR2 FVKESK. Trimming removed 6 bases at V and 1 base at J, with 18 bases between. The CDR3 loop reads CASRTYTPGRNTEAFF. CDR3 coding DNA: TGTGCCAGCAGGACGTACACCCCAGGGCGGAACACTGAAGCTTTCTTT.

This clone was detected only a few times. The CDR3 bases are TGTGCCAGCAGACCGCCGGGACTAGATATGGTGAATGAGCAGTTCTTC. It yields the protein CASRPPGLDMVNEQFF. The V gene is TRBV6-4, the J gene TRBJ2-1; 8 bases agree with TRBD2. This CDR3 is 16 amino acids long. Germline CDR1 reads MRHNA; CDR2 reads SNTAGT. Unmatched junction bases numbered 14, after V lost 6 bases and J lost 7 bases.

V usage is TRBV30 and J usage is TRBJ1-5; D perhaps matches TRBD1 (5 bases). Germline loops: CDR1 GTSNPN, CDR2 SVGIG (reference sequence). The V end was cut by 0 bases, the J end by 5 bases, with 14 bases between. This CDR3 has 15 amino acids. For the CDR3, the DNA is TGTGCCTGGAGTGTAAATTGGGGGGGGGATCAGCCCCAGCATTTT. It is translated as CAWSVNWGGDQPQHF. Looking up the rest from reference TRBV30 and TRBJ1-5 gives the full variable domain: SQTIHQWPATLVQPVGSPLSLECTVEGTSNPNLYWYRQAAGRGLQLLFYSVGIGQISSEVPQNLSASRPQDRQFILSSKKLLLSDSGFYLCAWSVNWGGDQPQHFGDGTRLSIL.

The rearrangement joins TRBV30 to TRBJ2-7; 8 bases align to TRBD2. V lost 4 bases and J lost 5; bases outside the gene matches: 16. The germline gives CDR1 GTSNPN, CDR2 SVGIG (reference sequence). This CDR3 contains 16 residues. Here the CDR3 reads CAWKPRWTSIRNEQYF. The CDR3 DNA is TGTGCCTGGAAACCGCGGTGGACTAGCATCCGGAACGAGCAGTACTTC.

This chain links TRBV27 with TRBJ1-1; no definite D call. V shed 3 bases and J shed 1 base, with 9 bases lying between them. The length of the CDR3 is 14 residues. CDR1 MNHEY and CDR2 SMNVEV come from the germline V gene (reference sequence). The CDR3 loop is CASSFWHGNTEAFF. The CDR3 bases are TGTGCCAGCAGTTTCTGGCATGGGAACACTGAAGCTTTCTTT.

The chain joins TRBV6-5 to TRBJ1-1; no definite D call. Germline CDR1 is MNHEY and CDR2 is SVGAGI. V lost 8 bases and J 11 bases, leaving 21 bases between the germline ends. CDR3 length: 13 residues. The CDR3 here is CASGGSWLGWAFF. The DNA for the CDR3 is TGTGCCAGCGGAGGTTCCTGGTTAGGGTGGGCTTTCTTT.